This is a list of T cell receptor beta chains from one sample in a study of blood T cells in healthy people across ages. TCRdb fed the 5' RACE reads into MiXCR, producing one record per CDR3 protein. The sample carries just over 1 million distinct CDR3 sequences, 35% to 50% recorded once. The sample taken for sequencing was blood. These receptors all come from a woman aged 60-75 years in good health. CDR3s include the opening cysteine and the closing phenylalanine or tryptophan. Fields, in order: D gene, V gene, clone size, CDR3 length, J gene, CDR3 DNA, CDR3 protein. D genes are given only for firm matches. The size of a clone is reported for some rows only, either as once, few or many, or as a class for expanded clones.

d_gene: TRBD1; v_gene: TRBV12-3/TRBV12-4; abundance: few; len: 14; j_gene: TRBJ1-6; CDR3nt: TGTGCCAGCAGGCGGGACAGTTATAATTCACCCCTCCACTTT; CDR3aa: CASRRDSYNSPLHF
d_gene: TRBD1; v_gene: TRBV30; abundance: .; len: 13; j_gene: TRBJ1-1; CDR3nt: TGTGCCTGGAGTGGACAGGGTTACACTGAAGCTTTCTTT; CDR3aa: CAWSGQGYTEAFF
d_gene: TRBD2; v_gene: TRBV6-1; abundance: .; len: 16; j_gene: TRBJ2-5; CDR3nt: TGTGCCAGCAGCGCCTCCCTAGGTAGCGGGGGAGAGACCCAGTACTTC; CDR3aa: CASSASLGSGGETQYF
d_gene: .; v_gene: TRBV6-6; abundance: .; len: 13; j_gene: TRBJ2-5; CDR3nt: TGTGCCAGCAGTTACGGTCCGGGGGAGACCCAGTACTTC; CDR3aa: CASSYGPGETQYF
d_gene: .; v_gene: TRBV11-2; abundance: .; len: 15; j_gene: TRBJ2-4; CDR3nt: TGTGCCAGCAGCTTAGCCGGACACCAGTTCTACAAGCAGTACTTC; CDR3aa: CASSLAGHQFYKQYF
d_gene: .; v_gene: TRBV6-6; abundance: .; len: 15; j_gene: TRBJ1-6; CDR3nt: TGTGCCAGCAGTTACTCGATAGGGGTGAATTCACCCCTCCACTTT; CDR3aa: CASSYSIGVNSPLHF
d_gene: TRBD2; v_gene: TRBV12-3/TRBV12-4; abundance: .; len: 16; j_gene: TRBJ2-4; CDR3nt: TGTGCCAGCAGTTTTTTGGGGGGACTAGGTGTTAACATTCAGTACTTC; CDR3aa: CASSFLGGLGVNIQYF
d_gene: .; v_gene: TRBV2; abundance: .; len: 15; j_gene: TRBJ2-1; CDR3nt: TGTGCCAGCGAGGGAAGGGGCGGGAAGAGGAATGAGCAGTTCTTC; CDR3aa: CASEGRGGKRNEQFF
d_gene: .; v_gene: TRBV30; abundance: .; len: 14; j_gene: TRBJ2-7; CDR3nt: TGTGCCTGGAGTCCCCGGGACAAATTCTACGAGCAGTACTTC; CDR3aa: CAWSPRDKFYEQYF
d_gene: .; v_gene: TRBV5-1; abundance: few; len: 14; j_gene: TRBJ2-3; CDR3nt: TGCGCCAGCAGCAGGGCGGCGAGCACAGATACGCAGTATTTT; CDR3aa: CASSRAASTDTQYF
d_gene: TRBD1; v_gene: TRBV27; abundance: .; len: 17; j_gene: TRBJ2-3; CDR3nt: TGTGCCAGCAGTTTATCGGGACAGGGGCCAGGCACAGATACGCAGTATTTT; CDR3aa: CASSLSGQGPGTDTQYF
d_gene: .; v_gene: TRBV9; abundance: few; len: 15; j_gene: TRBJ2-1; CDR3nt: TGTGCCAGCAGCGTAGGCGGCGGGATGGAAAATGAGCAGTTCTTC; CDR3aa: CASSVGGGMENEQFF
d_gene: .; v_gene: TRBV29-1; abundance: few; len: 13; j_gene: TRBJ1-2; CDR3nt: TGCAGCGCCAAGGACCTAGCGGGCTATGGCTACACCTTC; CDR3aa: CSAKDLAGYGYTF
d_gene: TRBD1; v_gene: TRBV7-9; abundance: few; len: 14; j_gene: TRBJ2-7; CDR3nt: TGTGCCAGCAGCTACCGACAGGGTATACACGAGCAGTACTTC; CDR3aa: CASSYRQGIHEQYF
d_gene: .; v_gene: TRBV12-3/TRBV12-4; abundance: .; len: 13; j_gene: TRBJ1-1; CDR3nt: TGTGCCAGCAGTTTTTCACCGAACACTGAAGCTTTCTTT; CDR3aa: CASSFSPNTEAFF
d_gene: .; v_gene: TRBV29-1; abundance: .; len: 13; j_gene: TRBJ2-5; CDR3nt: TGCAGCGTTGAAAGCAGTTTTCAAGAGACCCAGTACTTC; CDR3aa: CSVESSFQETQYF
d_gene: TRBD2; v_gene: TRBV20-1; abundance: few; len: 17; j_gene: TRBJ2-1; CDR3nt: TGCAGTGCTGAGGGGCAGGGACTAGCGGGAGTTTTAGATGAGCAGTTCTTC; CDR3aa: CSAEGQGLAGVLDEQFF
d_gene: .; v_gene: TRBV3-1; abundance: .; len: 15; j_gene: TRBJ1-1; CDR3nt: TGTGCCAGCAGCCAAGATTACAGAACGAACACTGAAGCTTTCTTT; CDR3aa: CASSQDYRTNTEAFF
d_gene: TRBD1; v_gene: TRBV12-5; abundance: many; len: 18; j_gene: TRBJ2-7; CDR3nt: TGTGCTAGTGGTTTGGTACAGCTCCCCGGGACAGGGGTTAAGGAGCAGTACTTC; CDR3aa: CASGLVQLPGTGVKEQYF
d_gene: .; v_gene: TRBV15; abundance: .; len: 13; j_gene: TRBJ2-1; CDR3nt: TGTGCCACCAGCGCAGCTAGGGACAATGAGCAGTTCTTC; CDR3aa: CATSAARDNEQFF
d_gene: TRBD1; v_gene: TRBV15; abundance: few; len: 14; j_gene: TRBJ2-5; CDR3nt: TGTGCCACCAGCAGCCTCAGGGGGCGAGAGACCCAGTACTTC; CDR3aa: CATSSLRGRETQYF
d_gene: TRBD2; v_gene: TRBV5-1; abundance: .; len: 16; j_gene: TRBJ2-3; CDR3nt: TGCGCCAGCAGCTTGCTGCTAGCGGGAGAGGGGGATACGCAGTATTTT; CDR3aa: CASSLLLAGEGDTQYF
d_gene: TRBD2; v_gene: TRBV20-1; abundance: .; len: 14; j_gene: TRBJ2-1; CDR3nt: TGCAGTGCTAGAGATGCGGGGGGAATCAATGAGCAGTTCTTC; CDR3aa: CSARDAGGINEQFF
d_gene: .; v_gene: TRBV12-3/TRBV12-4; abundance: few; len: 15; j_gene: TRBJ1-6; CDR3nt: TGTGCCAGCACCTTAGTCCCAGGGTATGATTCACCCCTCCACTTT; CDR3aa: CASTLVPGYDSPLHF
d_gene: .; v_gene: TRBV9; abundance: few; len: 16; j_gene: TRBJ2-7; CDR3nt: TGTGCCAGCAGCCCCCACCCCCAGGGCACCCTCCACGAGCAGTACTTC; CDR3aa: CASSPHPQGTLHEQYF
d_gene: .; v_gene: TRBV12-3/TRBV12-4; abundance: .; len: 14; j_gene: TRBJ2-7; CDR3nt: TGTGCCAGCAGTTTTGCGCGCTCCTACAATGAGCAGTACTTC; CDR3aa: CASSFARSYNEQYF
d_gene: .; v_gene: TRBV6-1; abundance: .; len: 11; j_gene: TRBJ2-6; CDR3nt: TGTGCCAGCAGTGCTGCCAACGTCCTGACTTTC; CDR3aa: CASSAANVLTF
d_gene: TRBD2; v_gene: TRBV29-1; abundance: .; len: 15; j_gene: TRBJ2-1; CDR3nt: TGCAGCGGTGGGACTAGCGGGACTCCTAGGGGGGAGCAGTTCTTC; CDR3aa: CSGGTSGTPRGEQFF
d_gene: TRBD1; v_gene: TRBV20-1; abundance: many; len: 15; j_gene: TRBJ2-1; CDR3nt: TGCAGTACAAAACCCCGGGACAGGGGCTACAATGAGCAGTTCTTC; CDR3aa: CSTKPRDRGYNEQFF
d_gene: .; v_gene: TRBV27; abundance: .; len: 14; j_gene: TRBJ2-7; CDR3nt: TGTGCCAGCAGGTTAAGGGGACACCACTACGAGCAGTACTTC; CDR3aa: CASRLRGHHYEQYF
d_gene: TRBD1; v_gene: TRBV20-1; abundance: .; len: 14; j_gene: TRBJ2-5; CDR3nt: TGCAGTGCTAAAGGGACAGGGGGCGACGAGACCCAGTACTTC; CDR3aa: CSAKGTGGDETQYF
d_gene: TRBD2; v_gene: TRBV20-1; abundance: .; len: 16; j_gene: TRBJ2-1; CDR3nt: TGCAGTGCTAGCCCCGATAGCGGGAGCTCCTACAATGAGCAGTTCTTC; CDR3aa: CSASPDSGSSYNEQFF
d_gene: .; v_gene: TRBV5-1; abundance: .; len: 13; j_gene: TRBJ2-1; CDR3nt: TGCGCCAGCAGCTTGGAACGAAAGAATGAGCAGTTCTTC; CDR3aa: CASSLERKNEQFF
d_gene: .; v_gene: TRBV24-1; abundance: .; len: 21; j_gene: TRBJ2-5; CDR3nt: TGTGCCACCAGTGATTTGCTGCCTATGGGGGGGCCCTCGGAACTAGACAATGAGCAGTACTTC; CDR3aa: CATSDLLPMGGPSELDNEQYF
d_gene: .; v_gene: TRBV20-1; abundance: few; len: 14; j_gene: TRBJ2-4; CDR3nt: TGCAGTGCTAGAGAACCAGCGAGAAAAAACATTCAGTACTTC; CDR3aa: CSAREPARKNIQYF
d_gene: .; v_gene: TRBV20-1; abundance: few; len: 12; j_gene: TRBJ2-5; CDR3nt: TGCAGTGCCAAAAGAGGACAAGAGACCCAGTACTTC; CDR3aa: CSAKRGQETQYF
d_gene: TRBD2; v_gene: TRBV29-1; abundance: few; len: 14; j_gene: TRBJ2-3; CDR3nt: TGCAGCGTTCTGGCGGGAGGGATTACAGATACGCAGTATTTT; CDR3aa: CSVLAGGITDTQYF
d_gene: TRBD1; v_gene: TRBV27; abundance: once; len: 11; j_gene: TRBJ2-7; CDR3nt: TGTGCCGTCTGGGACAGATACGAGCAGTACTTC; CDR3aa: CAVWDRYEQYF
d_gene: TRBD2; v_gene: TRBV14; abundance: few; len: 16; j_gene: TRBJ2-1; CDR3nt: TGTGCCAGCAGCCAAGATTTCACTAGCGGGAGTTATGAGCAGTTCTTC; CDR3aa: CASSQDFTSGSYEQFF
d_gene: TRBD1; v_gene: TRBV6-6; abundance: few; len: 15; j_gene: TRBJ1-1; CDR3nt: TGTGCCAGCAGTTGGCCGGGACAGGGGTACACTGAAGCTTTCTTT; CDR3aa: CASSWPGQGYTEAFF
d_gene: .; v_gene: TRBV10-3; abundance: few; len: 13; j_gene: TRBJ2-7; CDR3nt: TGTGCCATCAGTGAGGGCCATGCCTACGAGCAGTACTTC; CDR3aa: CAISEGHAYEQYF